This entry features one TCR beta chain sequence. Its antigen is still unknown. Base qualities are not provided; no much larger clone lies one nucleotide away. TCRbeta CDR3 regions were amplified from genomic DNA by means of the immunoSEQ Assay, a bias-controlled multiplex PCR. Per the original workflow: Nucleated cell counts per sample were estimated from amplification of reference gene primers within the assay. Sequence reads were collapsed and filtered to measure the absolute abundance of every unique TCRbeta CDR3 rearrangement. For each sample, productive Simpson clonality was calculated by taking the square root of Simpson's diversity index across productive rearrangements. The immuneACCESS repertoire file appears here via TCRdb, limited to in-frame rearrangements. These files lack a portion of the clones; in checked studies, under half of the deficit traces to unresolved V genes, and the cause of the others is not known. V, J and clone size derive from that table, while D and trimming were established from the DNA sequence. The sample has some 200,000 clones on record, under 90% of them singletons. In total, the top ten clones hold around 4.5% of the sample.

This sample was taken from a study of blood T cell repertoires in COVID-19 (dated by TCRdb to about 2020). Regarding the research as a whole: Collaborator samples came from the United States, Italy and Spain and covered acute and convalescent phases of COVID-19. The repertoires were made available in a free public database intended to serve as a resource for research on the immune response to SARS-CoV-2. Where available, HLA class I and class II types were taken from metadata supplied by the sample provider and were not determined by assay-based typing. Subjects who had been exposed to COVID-19, were actively infected with it, or had recovered from it provided the deeply sampled blood TCRbeta repertoires that made up the dataset. Nearly every sample came with metadata listing a de-identified subject ID, COVID-19 status, age in years and sex. The prospective study material was composed of cDNA or gDNA derived from T cells, B-cell-depleted T cells, or PBMCs. The samples were drawn from two sources: the first 160 participants of the ongoing ImmuneRACE study, and 1,000 to 1,500 subjects contributed by 6 global collaborators.

Broader findings and caveats from the paper: The quantity of clinical and demographic metadata differed by source and by participant and was supplied without curation.

Whole blood was collected in K2EDTA tubes by collaborating institutions according to the institutions' own protocols. For TCRbeta analysis, collaborators shipped samples in one of three forms: frozen whole blood, isolated PBMCs, or DNA extracted from either of those sample types. What was sequenced was peripheral blood. The TCR comes from a man aged 50-59 years with acute or convalescent COVID-19.

The bases read TGTGCCACCAGCAGAGCGGGGGTCGGTGAAAAACTGTTTTTT. This encodes CATSRAGVGEKLFF. Here the chain combines TRBV15 and TRBJ1-4; possibly the D gene is TRBD1, per 5 matching bases. CDR1 and CDR2 (LNHNV, YYDKDF) derive from the germline V gene (reference sequence). The CDR3, cysteine through phenylalanine, is 14 amino acids long. Only the CDR3 DNA stays, 42 bases, in frame from base 1. Trimming removed 1 base from V and 7 bases from J, leaving 10 bases between the germline ends.